The rows below give T cell receptor beta chains drawn from one sample of a study of shared clonotypes between healthy human individuals. Sequencing used immunoSEQ multiplex PCR; TCRdb keeps in-frame clones, though not all of them. Of approximately 1.9 million clones listed, roughly 95% are singletons. The sequencing sample was made of naive CD8+ T cells from PBMCs. The origin of the receptors is a man aged 18 to 29 in good health. Some clones in this sample may be carry-over from other donors' samples. Both conserved end residues are trimmed from each CDR3. Part of the rows lack a size; the others show once, few, many or a class for expanded clones.

.	TRBV5-5	TRBJ1-5	ASSWGAYSNQPQH
once	TRBV2	TRBJ1-5	ASSDPTGGSNQPQH
.	TRBV6-1	TRBJ1-5	ASRQVVSNQPQH
.	TRBV9	TRBJ2-7	ASSPITSGRAREQY
few	TRBV28	TRBJ1-5	ASRWIQGGQPQH
.	TRBV21-1	TRBJ2-7	ASTSRETSYEQY
once	TRBV19	TRBJ2-7	ASSPGLMYSYEQY
.	TRBV5-5	TRBJ2-7	ASSLPAFHEQY
.	TRBV28	TRBJ2-7	ASTSALSSYEQY
.	TRBV27	TRBJ2-1	ASSLGPDPYNEQF
once	TRBV4-2	TRBJ2-3	ASSPTAGLNTDTQY
.	TRBV11-3	TRBJ2-7	ASSRELGKAGLHEQY
.	TRBV7-9	TRBJ1-2	ASSLTGTALNYGYT
.	TRBV28	TRBJ1-5	ASSLRQEEGNQPQH
once	TRBV2	TRBJ2-5	ASSEGVGETQY
.	TRBV5-1	TRBJ2-1	ASSRTGPANEQF
once	TRBV29-1	TRBJ2-1	SVEAAGGNEQF
.	TRBV7-2	TRBJ2-1	ASRDRLGGSYNEQF
.	TRBV7-9	TRBJ2-7	ASSQDSRYEQY
.	TRBV11-2	TRBJ2-7	ASSFSGSGSYEQY
.	TRBV2	TRBJ2-5	ASSELEGSLQETQY
.	TRBV10-3	TRBJ2-1	AISEGRQGTYNEQF
.	TRBV7-3	TRBJ2-1	ASSRGVSYNEQF
.	TRBV7-2	TRBJ2-1	ASSLGLGSRQF
.	TRBV6-5	TRBJ1-1	ASRTDGNTEAF
.	TRBV6-5	TRBJ2-7	ASRNPGREQY
.	TRBV6-1	TRBJ2-7	ASRPGLMDLVQY
.	TRBV28	TRBJ2-7	ASRVTGTGYEQY
.	TRBV6-1	TRBJ2-7	ASRLGGLASYEQY
.	TRBV27	TRBJ2-3	ASSLLGSDTQY
.	TRBV10-3	TRBJ1-1	ASREGGMMNTEAF
.	TRBV6-6	TRBJ2-7	ASSPASGPGYEQY
.	TRBV12-5	TRBJ2-1	ASELATGGVGNEQF
.	TRBV6-6	TRBJ2-7	ASSYSASGSYEQY
.	TRBV15	TRBJ2-1	ATSSPRTGENNEQF